The entry below describes one T cell receptor beta chain. Other DNA sequences in this sample translate to the same CDR3. The V segment lost 6 bases and the J segment 4 bases; nucleotides outside the gene matches: 7. Per the germline V gene, CDR1 is SGHTA and CDR2 is FQGNSA. The CDR3 extends over 14 amino acids. The sample originates from a study of blood T cell repertoires in COVID-19. Study in general: From the United States, Italy and Spain came samples of acute and convalescent COVID-19.

Recruitment covered about 25 US areas and drew participants whose ages spanned roughly 18 to 90 years. Assignments of participants to cohorts depended upon their own reported clinical history. How the authors handled the data: Reference gene primer amplification gave nucleated cell count estimates. Method: immunoSEQ multiplex PCR; TCRdb's copy keeps in-frame clones and lacks some. For V, J and clone size, that table is used; D and trimming come from the DNA. The sample lists under 450,000 clones, roughly nine tenths seen once, with just over 0.85% in the top ten. This sequence was found in a woman between 40 and 50 years old who had been exposed to COVID-19. The V and J genes are TRBV7-2 and TRBJ2-5; 8 bases agree with TRBD2. The sample consisted of PBMCs or T cells enriched from blood (not recorded which). The CDR3 spells CASRPGGAGETQYF. In DNA form, the CDR3 reads TGTGCCAGCAGGCCCGGGGGGGCAGGAGAGACCCAGTACTTC.